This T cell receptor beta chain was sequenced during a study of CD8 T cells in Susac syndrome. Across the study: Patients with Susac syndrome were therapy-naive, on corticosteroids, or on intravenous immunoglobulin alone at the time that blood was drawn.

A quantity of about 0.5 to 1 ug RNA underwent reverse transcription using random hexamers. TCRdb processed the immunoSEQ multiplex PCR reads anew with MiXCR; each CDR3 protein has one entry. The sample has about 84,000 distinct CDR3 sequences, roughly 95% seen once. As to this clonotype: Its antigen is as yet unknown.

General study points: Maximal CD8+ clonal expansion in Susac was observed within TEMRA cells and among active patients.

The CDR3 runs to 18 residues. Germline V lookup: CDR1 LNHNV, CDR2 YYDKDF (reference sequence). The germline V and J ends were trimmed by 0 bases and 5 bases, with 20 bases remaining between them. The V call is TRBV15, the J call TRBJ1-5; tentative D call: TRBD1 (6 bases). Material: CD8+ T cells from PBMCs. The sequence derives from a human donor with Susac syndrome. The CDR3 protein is CATSRDTRGGPLYQPQHF. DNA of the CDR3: TGTGCCACCAGCAGAGATACCCGCGGGGGGCCGCTTTATCAGCCCCAGCATTTT.